These 8 T cell receptor beta chains were sequenced from one sample in a study of blood T cell repertoires in COVID-19. The protocol was immunoSEQ multiplex PCR, while the TCRdb copy is restricted to in-frame clones and leaves out a portion. The sample has some 220,000 clones; 70% to 90% are singletons. What was sequenced was peripheral blood. The receptors come from a human donor in a cohort sampled during active COVID-19.

The genes are TRBV7-3 and TRBJ1-1, with D possibly being TRBD1 (5 bases). CDR3 length: 14 amino acids. Per germline, CDR1 SGHTA and CDR2 FQGTGA. Trimming took 4 bases from V and 5 from J, leaving 14 bases between them. The CDR3: CASSSRGGGTEAFF. The DNA of the CDR3 is TGTGCCAGCAGCTCCCGGGGGGGAGGGACTGAAGCTTTCTTT. Together with reference TRBV7-3 and TRBJ1-1, the CDR3 gives the full variable domain: GAGVSQTPSNKVTEKGKYVELRCDPISGHTALYWYRQSLGQGPEFLIYFQGTGAADDSGLPNDRFFAVRPEGSVSTLKIQRTERGDSAVYLCASSSRGGGTEAFFGQGTRLTVV.

The rearrangement uses TRBV11-2 and TRBJ2-2; D is uncertain. The CDR3 runs to 14 residues. V gave up 5 bases and J gave up 4 bases, with 11 bases separating them. Germline V gene sequence: CDR1 SGHAT, CDR2 FQNNGV. The CDR3 nucleotides are TGTGCCAGCAGCCAAGGCACAGCCACCGGGGAGCTGTTTTTT. Its protein is CASSQGTATGELFF.

The chain combines TRBV7-2 with TRBJ2-2; D perhaps matches TRBD1 (5 bases). This CDR3 spans 15 amino acids. The germline V gene has CDR1 SGHTA and CDR2 FQGNSA. Trimming took off 5 bases at V and 4 bases at J, with 14 bases between the two ends. The DNA of the CDR3 is TGTGCCAGCAGCGCCGGACAAGCGACCACCGGGGAGCTGTTTTTT. Protein sequence: CASSAGQATTGELFF.

The rearrangement links TRBV14 to TRBJ1-2; D possibly corresponds to TRBD1 (6 bases). Trimming cost V 3 bases and J 6 bases, with 11 bases left between them. The CDR3 is made up of 13 amino acids. CDR1 is SGHDN and CDR2 is FVKESK in the germline V gene. CDR3 in DNA: TGTGCCAGCAGCCACGGGGGGCGGAATGGCTACACCTTC. This codes for CASSHGGRNGYTF.

V is TRBV2 and J is TRBJ2-7; D is ambiguous. V was shortened by 0 bases and J by 2 bases, with 5 bases between the two germline ends. Per germline, CDR1 SNHLY and CDR2 FYNNEI. The CDR3 extends over 13 amino acids. CDR3 sequence reads: CASSEAIAYEQYF. CDR3 nucleotides: TGTGCCAGCAGTGAAGCCATAGCCTACGAGCAGTACTTC.

V gene TRBV27 combines with J gene TRBJ2-7; 9 nucleotides align to TRBD1. Losses at the gene ends were 2 bases for V and 4 bases for J; bases not matched to a gene: 6. Germline V gene sequence: CDR1 MNHEY, CDR2 SMNVEV (reference sequence). This CDR3 is 15 amino acids long. CDR3 bases: TGTGCCAGCAGTTTACTCGGGACAGGGAGTTACGAGCAGTACTTC. This translates into CASSLLGTGSYEQYF.

The rearrangement uses TRBV5-1 and TRBJ1-1; D perhaps matches TRBD1 (6 bases). With 4 bases removed from V and 1 base from J, the gap between germline ends came to 8 bases. The CDR3 covers 13 residues. CDR1 is SGHRS, CDR2 YFSETQ, per germline. The CDR3 loop is CASSKQGNTEAFF. The CDR3 bases are TGCGCCAGCAGCAAACAGGGGAACACTGAAGCTTTCTTT. The full variable domain, its missing parts supplied by reference TRBV5-1 and TRBJ1-1, is KAGVTQTPRYLIKTRGQQVTLSCSPISGHRSVSWYQQTPGQGLQFLFEYFSETQRNKGNFPGRFSGRQFSNSRSEMNVSTLELGDSALYLCASSKQGNTEAFFGQGTRLTVV.

This clone appeared a few times. The CDR3 loop is CASRSGTLRDTQYF. In DNA form, the CDR3 reads TGCGCCAGCAGGAGCGGTACGCTCCGGGATACGCAGTATTTT. J is TRBJ2-3 and V is TRBV5-1; possibly TRBD2 for D (5 bases). The CDR3 loop spans 14 amino acids. Trimming took off 5 bases at V and 6 bases at J, with 16 bases between the two ends. Germline V gene sequence: CDR1 SGHRS, CDR2 YFSETQ. Complete variable domain (other parts from reference TRBV5-1 and TRBJ2-3): KAGVTQTPRYLIKTRGQQVTLSCSPISGHRSVSWYQQTPGQGLQFLFEYFSETQRNKGNFPGRFSGRQFSNSRSEMNVSTLELGDSALYLCASRSGTLRDTQYFGPGTRLTVL.